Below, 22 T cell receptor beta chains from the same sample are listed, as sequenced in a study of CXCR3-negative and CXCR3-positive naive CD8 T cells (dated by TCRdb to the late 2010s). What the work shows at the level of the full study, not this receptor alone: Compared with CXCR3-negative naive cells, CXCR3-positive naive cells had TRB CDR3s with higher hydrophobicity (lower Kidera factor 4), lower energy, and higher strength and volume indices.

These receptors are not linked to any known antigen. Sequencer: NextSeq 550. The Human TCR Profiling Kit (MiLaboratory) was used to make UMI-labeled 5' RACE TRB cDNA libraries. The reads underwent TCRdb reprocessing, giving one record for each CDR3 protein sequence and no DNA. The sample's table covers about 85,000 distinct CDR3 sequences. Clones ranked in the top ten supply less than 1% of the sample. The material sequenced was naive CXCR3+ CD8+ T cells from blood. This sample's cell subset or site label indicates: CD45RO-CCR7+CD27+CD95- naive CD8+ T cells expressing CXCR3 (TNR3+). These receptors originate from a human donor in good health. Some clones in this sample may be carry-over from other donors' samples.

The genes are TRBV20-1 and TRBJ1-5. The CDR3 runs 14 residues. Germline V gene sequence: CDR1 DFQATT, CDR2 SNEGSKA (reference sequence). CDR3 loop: CSARDSYGNQPQHF.

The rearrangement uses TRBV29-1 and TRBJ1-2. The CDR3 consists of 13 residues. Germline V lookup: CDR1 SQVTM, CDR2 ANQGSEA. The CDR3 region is CSSGPLGHNGYTF.

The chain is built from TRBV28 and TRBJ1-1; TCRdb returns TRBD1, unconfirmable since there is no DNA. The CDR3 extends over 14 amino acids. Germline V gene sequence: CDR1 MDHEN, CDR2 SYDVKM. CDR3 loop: CASSSAPMNTEAFF.

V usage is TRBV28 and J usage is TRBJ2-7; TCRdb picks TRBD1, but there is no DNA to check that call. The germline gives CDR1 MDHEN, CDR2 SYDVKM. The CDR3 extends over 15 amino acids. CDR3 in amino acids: CASSLEGGRWYEQYF.

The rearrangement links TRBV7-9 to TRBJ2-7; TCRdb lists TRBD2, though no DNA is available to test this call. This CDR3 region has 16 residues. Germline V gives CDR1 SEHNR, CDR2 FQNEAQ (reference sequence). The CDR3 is CASSSETSGLSYEQYF.

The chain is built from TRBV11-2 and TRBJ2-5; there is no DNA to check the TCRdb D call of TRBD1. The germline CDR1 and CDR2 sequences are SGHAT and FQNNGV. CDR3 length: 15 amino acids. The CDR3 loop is CASSPPDRGRETQYF.

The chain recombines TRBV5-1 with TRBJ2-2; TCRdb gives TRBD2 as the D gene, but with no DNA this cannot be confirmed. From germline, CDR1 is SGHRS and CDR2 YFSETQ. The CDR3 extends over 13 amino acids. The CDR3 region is CASTSGTPGELFF.

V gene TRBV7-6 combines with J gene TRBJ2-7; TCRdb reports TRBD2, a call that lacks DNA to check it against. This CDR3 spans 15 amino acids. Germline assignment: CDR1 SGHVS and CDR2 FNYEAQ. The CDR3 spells CASSLDPAGSYEQYF.

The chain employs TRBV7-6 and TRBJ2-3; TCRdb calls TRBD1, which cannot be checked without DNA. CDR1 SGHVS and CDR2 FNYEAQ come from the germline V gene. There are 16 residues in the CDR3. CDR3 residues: CASSLDFLGGTDTQYF.

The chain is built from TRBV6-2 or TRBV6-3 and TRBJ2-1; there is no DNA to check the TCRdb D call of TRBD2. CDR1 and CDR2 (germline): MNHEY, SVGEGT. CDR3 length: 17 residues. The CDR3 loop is CASSGISGRVIDNEQFF.

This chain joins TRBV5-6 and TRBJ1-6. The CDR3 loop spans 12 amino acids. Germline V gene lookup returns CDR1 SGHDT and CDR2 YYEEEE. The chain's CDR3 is CASSLASAPLHF.

CDR3 sequence reads: CASSGQRDSFTYEQYF. The V and J genes are TRBV5-1 and TRBJ2-7; TCRdb designates TRBD1, a call that cannot be tested without DNA. In germline, CDR1 is SGHRS, CDR2 YFSETQ. This CDR3 contains 16 residues.

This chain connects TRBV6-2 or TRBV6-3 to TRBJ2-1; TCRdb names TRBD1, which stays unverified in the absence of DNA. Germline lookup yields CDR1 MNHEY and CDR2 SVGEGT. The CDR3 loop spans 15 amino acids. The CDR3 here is CASSHWDRGKNEQFF.

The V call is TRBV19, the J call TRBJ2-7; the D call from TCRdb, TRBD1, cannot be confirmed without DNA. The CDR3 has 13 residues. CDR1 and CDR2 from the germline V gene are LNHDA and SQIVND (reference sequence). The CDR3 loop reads CAAGGDRFYEQYF.

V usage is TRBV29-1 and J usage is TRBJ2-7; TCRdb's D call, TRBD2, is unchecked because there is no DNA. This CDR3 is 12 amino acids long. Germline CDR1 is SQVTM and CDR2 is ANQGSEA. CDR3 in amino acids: CSVEQMGSEQYF.

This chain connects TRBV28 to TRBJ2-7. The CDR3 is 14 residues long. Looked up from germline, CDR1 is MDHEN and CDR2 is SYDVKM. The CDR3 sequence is CASSFLADSYEQYF.

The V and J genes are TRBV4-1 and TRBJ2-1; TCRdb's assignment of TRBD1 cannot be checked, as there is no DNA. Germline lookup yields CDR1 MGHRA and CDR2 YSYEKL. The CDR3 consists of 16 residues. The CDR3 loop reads CASSQRPGLSGNEQFF.

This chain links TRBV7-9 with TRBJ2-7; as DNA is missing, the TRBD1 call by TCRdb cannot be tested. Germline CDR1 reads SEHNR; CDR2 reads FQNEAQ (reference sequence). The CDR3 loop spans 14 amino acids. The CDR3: CASSPGTGVDEQYF.

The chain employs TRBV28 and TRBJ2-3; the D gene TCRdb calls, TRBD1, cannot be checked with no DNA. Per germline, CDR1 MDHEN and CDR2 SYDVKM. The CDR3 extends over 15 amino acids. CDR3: CASSLLGLRTDTQYF.

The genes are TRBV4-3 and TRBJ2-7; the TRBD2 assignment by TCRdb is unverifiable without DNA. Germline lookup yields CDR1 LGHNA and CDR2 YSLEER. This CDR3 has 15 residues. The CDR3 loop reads CASSQGGSPRDEQYF.

The chain's CDR3 is CASSTQGFTGELFF. The rearrangement joins TRBV6-2 or TRBV6-3 to TRBJ2-2. Germline V lookup: CDR1 MNHEY, CDR2 SVGEGT. This CDR3 is built from 14 residues.

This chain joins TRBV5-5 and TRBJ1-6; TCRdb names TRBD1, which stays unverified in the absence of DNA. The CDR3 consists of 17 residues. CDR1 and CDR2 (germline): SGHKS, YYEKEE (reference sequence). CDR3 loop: CASSWTGRGSYNSPLHF.